Following are 7 T cell receptor beta chains from one sample sequenced in a study of radiotherapy plus CTLA-4 blockade in lung cancer. Generated by immunoSEQ multiplex PCR, the TCRdb table keeps only in-frame clones and is missing some. Of approximately 76,000 clones in the sample, about 78% were seen once. The input for sequencing was peripheral blood, taken from a patient treated with radiotherapy plus ipilimumab. The source is a human donor with non-small cell lung cancer who had a partial response to radiotherapy plus ipilimumab. Some clones in this sample may be carry-over from other donors' samples.

The chain joins TRBV11-1 to TRBJ1-4, with 8 bases that match TRBD1. The CDR3 spans 15 residues. Germline CDR1 and CDR2: SGHAT and FQDESV (reference sequence). After removal of 5 bases from V and 7 bases from J, the junction contained 9 bases not matched to a gene. Here the CDR3 DNA reads TGTGCCAGCAGCCTCCGGACAGGGACGGGTGAAAAACTGTTTTTT. This gives the protein CASSLRTGTGEKLFF.

In its sample, this clone was seen a few times. This CDR3 is also generated by other DNA sequences in the sample. This chain uses TRBV28 with TRBJ2-7; D might be TRBD1 (7 bases). This CDR3 is built from 14 residues. The V end was cut by 4 bases, the J end by 10 bases, with 20 bases between. Per the germline V gene, CDR1 is MDHEN and CDR2 is SYDVKM. The CDR3 sequence: CASSSPGGYEDQYF. In DNA form, the CDR3 reads TGTGCCAGCAGTTCTCCAGGGGGGTATGAGGACCAGTACTTC.

This clone was detected only once. Other nucleotide sequences from this sample produce the same CDR3. V usage is TRBV7-8 and J usage is TRBJ2-7; TRBD2 matches 9 bases. With 1 base clipped from V and 3 bases from J, the junction kept 1 base outside the gene matches. CDR1 is SGHVS and CDR2 is FQNEAQ in the germline V gene. This CDR3 contains 14 residues. The CDR3 protein is CASSLVSGSYEQYF. CDR3 in DNA: TGTGCCAGCAGCTTAGTTAGCGGGAGCTACGAGCAGTACTTC.

The chain employs TRBV6-5 and TRBJ1-3; 7 bases are a match to TRBD1. Germline-derived CDR1 and CDR2 are MNHEY and SVGAGI. Trimming cost V 7 bases and J 1 base; bases outside gene matches: 4. CDR3 length: 14 residues. The CDR3 region has the DNA TGTGCCAGCACCCCAGGGGGGTCTGGAAACACCATATATTTT. This sequence encodes CASTPGGSGNTIYF.

The sample holds many counts of this clone. The chain combines TRBV28 with TRBJ1-1; 7 bases map to TRBD1. The germline CDR1 and CDR2 sequences are MDHEN and SYDVKM. This CDR3 has 16 residues. The J segment lost 1 base and the V segment lost 3 bases, leaving 8 bases of the junction unmatched. The chain's CDR3 is CASSFPRGTANTEAFF. The CDR3 coding sequence is TGTGCCAGCAGTTTTCCCCGTGGGACAGCGAACACTGAAGCTTTCTTT.

V is TRBV27 and J is TRBJ1-6; D is possibly TRBD1 (5 bases). In germline, CDR1 is MNHEY, CDR2 SMNVEV (reference sequence). Trimming shortened V by 4 bases and J by 10 bases, and 11 bases separated the two germline ends. The CDR3 covers 13 residues. The CDR3 region has the DNA TGTGCCAGCAGTTCTGAGTGGGGCTCACCCCTCCACTTT. Its translation is CASSSEWGSPLHF.

The genes are TRBV10-2 and TRBJ2-3, with TRBD2 matching over 9 bases. Germline trimming cut 6 bases from V and 6 bases from J; bases unmatched to any gene: 4. Germline V gene sequence: CDR1 WSHSY, CDR2 SAAADI. The CDR3 covers 13 residues. The CDR3 is CASRSGGLDTQYF. For the CDR3, the DNA is TGCGCCAGCAGGAGCGGGGGGTTGGATACGCAGTATTTT.